This TCR beta chain was recovered during a study of T cell responses to AZD1222 COVID-19 vaccine. At the level of the study: Second-dose groups at about 4 or about 12 weeks were pooled.

Broader study findings: Reportedly, nearly half the spike-specific TCRs target unmutated variant regions. At 160-218 and 743-854, vaccine-associated CD4 TCRs were dominant, and they spanned spike.

The CDR3 is 14 amino acids. Per germline, CDR1 LGHDT and CDR2 YNNKEL (reference sequence). Trimming stripped 0 bases from V and 4 bases from J, with 7 bases between. Details on this clone: Its antigen is still unknown.

Sequencing used immunoSEQ multiplex PCR; TCRdb keeps in-frame clones, though not all of them. The table records 100,000 or so clones, more than 75% of them present only once. This sequence originates from an adult in good health. The genes are TRBV3-1 (or the pseudogene TRBV3-2) and TRBJ1-5, with a tentative D call TRBD1 (5 bases). Sequences were derived from peripheral blood, sampled on day 0 of AZD1222 vaccination. The CDR3 spells CASSQDRVNQPQHF. In DNA form, the CDR3 reads TGTGCCAGCAGCCAAGACAGGGTGAATCAGCCCCAGCATTTT.